These 7 T cell receptor beta chains originate from one sample sequenced in a study of blood T cell repertoires in COVID-19. Assay: immunoSEQ multiplex PCR; the TCRdb copy retains only in-frame clones and omits some. Of 150,000 to 200,000 clones listed, roughly 84% are singletons. The sequenced sample was PBMCs or T cells enriched from blood (not recorded which). The receptors stem from a woman aged 55 to 70 who had recovered from COVID-19.

V gene TRBV30 combines with J gene TRBJ1-4, with no clear D. The CDR3 sequence is 14 residues long. The germline CDR1 and CDR2 sequences are GTSNPN and SVGIG (reference sequence). V was cut by 2 bases and J by 6 bases, with 13 bases left in between. The CDR3 DNA is TGTGCCTGGAGTCTCGGGATAGTAGATGAAAAACTGTTTTTT. Translation: CAWSLGIVDEKLFF.

This chain connects TRBV5-1 to TRBJ2-5, with D tentatively TRBD2 (6 bases). Germline V lookup: CDR1 SGHRS, CDR2 YFSETQ. V lost 0 bases and J lost 1, with 7 bases in between. This CDR3 region has 14 residues. In nucleotides, the CDR3 is TGCGCCAGCAGCTTGGTTAGCGGCCAAGAGACCCAGTACTTC. It specifies CASSLVSGQETQYF.

The V and J genes are TRBV15 and TRBJ1-2, with a weak D call TRBD1 (6 bases). This CDR3 has 13 residues. V shed 5 bases and J shed 2 bases, with 9 bases lying between them. Germline V gives CDR1 LNHNV, CDR2 YYDKDF (reference sequence). The CDR3 region has the DNA TGTGCCACCAGCCCGACAGGAAACTATGGCTACACCTTC. This gives the protein CATSPTGNYGYTF.

V is TRBV7-6 and J is TRBJ2-7; 9 bases are a match to TRBD1. V lost 5 bases and J lost 1; bases outside the gene matches: 9. The CDR3 loop spans 16 amino acids. Germline-derived CDR1 and CDR2 are SGHVS and FNYEAQ. The chain's CDR3 is CASSQGIGTGSYEQYF. The CDR3 bases are TGTGCCAGCAGCCAGGGCATCGGGACAGGGTCCTACGAGCAGTACTTC.

The chain is built from TRBV3-1 (or the pseudogene TRBV3-2) and TRBJ1-5; D unresolved. The CDR3 has 13 residues. Germline-derived CDR1 and CDR2 are LGHDT and YNNKEL (reference sequence). V lost 4 bases, J lost 6 bases, and 10 bases lay in between. The CDR3 DNA reads TGTGCCAGCAGCCCGCGAGGAATTCAGCCCCAGCATTTT. It codes for CASSPRGIQPQHF.

The V gene is TRBV28, the J gene TRBJ1-5; D gene ambiguous. CDR3 length: 13 amino acids. Germline CDR1 and CDR2: MDHEN and SYDVKM. With 7 bases removed from V and 5 bases from J, the gap between germline ends came to 12 bases. The CDR3 spells CASTGVADQPQHF. For the CDR3, the DNA is TGTGCCAGCACCGGGGTTGCGGATCAGCCCCAGCATTTT.

The V gene is TRBV7-9, the J gene TRBJ1-4; no clear D. Trimming left V 5 bases short and J 6 bases short, with 16 bases between. Germline V lookup: CDR1 SEHNR, CDR2 FQNEAQ (reference sequence). The CDR3 extends over 15 amino acids. CDR3 in DNA: TGTGCCAGCAGCCTCGCCGCGGGGTACGATGAAAAACTGTTTTTT. Its translation is CASSLAAGYDEKLFF.